Listed here are 31 T cell receptor beta chains from one sample, sequenced in a study of human T cells and chemical hapten exposure. Time point specified: pre-sensitization, week 0. Documented treatment: therapeutic diphenylcyclopropenone sensitization with weekly scalp DPC. A single record per CDR3 protein comes from TCRdb applying MiXCR to the RACE reads. Here the sample spans over 85,000 distinct CDR3 sequences, approximately 11% being singletons. The material sequenced was whole blood, taken in connection with sensitization to the hapten diphenylcyclopropenone (DPC). These receptors all stem from a woman aged 55-69 years with alopecia areata. Some clones in this sample may be carry-over from other donors' samples.

As to this clonotype: This may be a read error, as it is one base from a much larger clone. Here the CDR3 omits its conserved ending phenylalanine or tryptophan, so a read error is the likely source. The gene calls are TRBV6-6 and TRBJ2-7, with 9 bases that match TRBD1. The length of the CDR3 is 15 residues. In germline, CDR1 is MNHNY, CDR2 SVGAGI (reference sequence). V shed 0 bases and J 1 base; nucleotides not matched to a gene: 1. Here the CDR3 reads CASSYSGTGSYEQYL. For the CDR3, the DNA is TGTGCCAGCAGTTACTCGGGGACAGGGTCCTACGAGCAGTACCTC.

This sequence joins TRBV20-1 and TRBJ2-5; D call uncertain. The CDR3 is 15 amino acids. V lost 0 bases and J 0 bases, leaving 11 bases between the germline ends. Germline-derived CDR1 and CDR2 are DFQATT and SNEGSKA (reference sequence). CDR3 residues: CSARDPQEYQETQYF. The CDR3 bases are TGCAGTGCTAGAGATCCCCAGGAGTACCAAGAGACCCAGTACTTC.

This clonotype was seen many times. CDR3: CASSPPGPANSPLHF. CDR3 DNA: TGTGCCAGCTCACCACCGGGACCGGCTAATTCACCCCTCCACTTT. The genes are TRBV18 and TRBJ1-6; maybe TRBD1 (5 bases). The CDR3 sequence is 15 residues long. The germline CDR1 and CDR2 sequences are KGHSH and LQKENI. Trimming removed 0 bases from V and 6 bases from J, with 9 bases in between. Together with reference TRBV18 and TRBJ1-6, the CDR3 gives the full variable domain: NAGVMQNPRHLVRRRGQEARLRCSPMKGHSHVYWYRQLPEEGLKFMVYLQKENIIDESGMPKERFSAEFPKEGPSILRIQQVVRGDSAAYFCASSPPGPANSPLHFGNGTRLTVT.

V gene TRBV9 combines with J gene TRBJ1-5, with 10 bases aligning to TRBD1. The CDR3 spans 18 residues. Germline V gene sequence: CDR1 SGDLS, CDR2 YYNGEE. With V trimmed by 4 bases and J by 1 base, 11 bases remained unmatched. The CDR3: CASSSPDRGRKSNQPQHF. The CDR3 DNA reads TGTGCCAGCAGCTCCCCGGACAGGGGGAGAAAAAGCAATCAGCCCCAGCATTTT.

Written as DNA, the CDR3 is TGTGCCAGCAGTTCACCGGGACAGGGGGAATACGAGCAGTACTTC. It yields the protein CASSSPGQGEYEQYF. The V and J genes are TRBV28 and TRBJ2-7; TRBD1 aligns across 11 bases. The CDR3 spans 15 residues. CDR1 is MDHEN and CDR2 is SYDVKM in the germline V gene. Trimming cost V 4 bases and J 4 bases; bases outside gene matches: 6.

V is TRBV7-9 and J is TRBJ2-7; D may be TRBD1 (6 bases). V was trimmed by 1 base and J by 12 bases, leaving 16 bases between them. The CDR3 covers 13 residues. Germline V gene data show CDR1 as SEHNR and CDR2 as FQNEAQ (reference sequence). DNA for the CDR3: TGTGCCAGCAGCTTAGGGGAAACAGGGTGGATGTACTTC. Protein: CASSLGETGWMYF.

This clonotype was counted many times. The chain has TRBV30 and TRBJ1-2; TRBD1 matches 9 bases. The CDR3 covers 13 residues. V gave up 3 bases and J gave up 8 bases; unmatched junction bases: 7. Looked up from germline, CDR1 is GTSNPN and CDR2 is SVGIG (reference sequence). The CDR3 here is CAWSETGTGGYTF. The CDR3 nucleotides read TGTGCCTGGAGCGAGACCGGGACAGGGGGCTACACCTTC.

This clonotype was detected ten times or more. The rearrangement uses TRBV10-1 and TRBJ1-1; 8 nucleotides agree with TRBD1. The CDR3 has 15 amino acids. Per germline, CDR1 WNHNN and CDR2 SYGVQD (reference sequence). The V and J ends lost 5 bases and 4 bases, in that order; junction bases with no gene match: 9. The CDR3 sequence is CASSSQQGEGTEAFF. CDR3 in DNA: TGCGCCAGCAGTTCTCAACAGGGGGAAGGCACTGAAGCTTTCTTT.

This clonotype was detected ten times or more. The J gene is TRBJ1-4, the V gene TRBV9; 9 bases align to TRBD1. Germline V gives CDR1 SGDLS, CDR2 YYNGEE. This CDR3 has 16 residues. Trimming cost V 4 bases and J 4 bases; bases outside gene matches: 8. CDR3 sequence (DNA): TGTGCCAGCAGCCCCCCACCGGGACAGGGTAATGAAAAACTGTTTTTT. It codes for CASSPPPGQGNEKLFF.

This clonotype was seen at least ten times. The chain has TRBV24-1 and TRBJ2-3; no clear D gene. Trimming left V 4 bases short and J 0 bases short, with 22 bases between. The CDR3 length is 19 residues. CDR1 is KGHDR, CDR2 SFDVKD, per germline. CDR3 nucleotide sequence: TGTGCCACCAGTGACTCGAAAATGACCCCCTCCCTGAGCACAGATACGCAGTATTTT. It is translated as CATSDSKMTPSLSTDTQYF.

J is TRBJ2-5 and V is TRBV3-1; tentatively, D is TRBD1 or TRBD2 (5 bases each). The CDR3 is made up of 15 amino acids. In germline, CDR1 is LGHDT, CDR2 YNNKEL (reference sequence). The V gene lost 3 bases and the J gene lost 1 base, with 12 bases spanning the gap. The CDR3 spells CASSHRWDLQETQYF. CDR3 bases: TGTGCCAGCAGCCACCGATGGGACCTCCAAGAGACCCAGTACTTC.

This clonotype was observed at least ten times. The chain has TRBV6-2 or TRBV6-3 and TRBJ2-5, with a weak D call TRBD1 (6 bases). V gave up 5 bases and J gave up 1 base, with 17 bases separating them. This CDR3 has 16 amino acids. Germline CDR1 and CDR2: MNHEY and SVGEGT. Written as DNA, the CDR3 is TGTGCCAGCAGTCTCCGGGACAATGCAATCCAAGAGACCCAGTACTTC. It is translated as CASSLRDNAIQETQYF.

This clonotype has just a few counts. The J gene is TRBJ2-1, the V gene TRBV5-1; D not certain. Deletions cut 2 bases from V and 3 bases from J, with 12 bases between. Germline CDR1 is SGHRS and CDR2 is YFSETQ. This CDR3 comprises 15 residues. The CDR3 nucleotides are TGCGCCAGCAGCTTAAGAGATAACAGCTACAATGAGCAGTTCTTC. It is translated as CASSLRDNSYNEQFF.

This clonotype has a count of ten or more. J is TRBJ2-1 and V is TRBV7-9; D possibly corresponds to TRBD2 (6 bases). Deletions cut 5 bases from V and 2 bases from J, with 16 bases between. This CDR3 has 16 residues. Germline loops: CDR1 SEHNR, CDR2 FQNEAQ (reference sequence). In DNA, the CDR3 is TGTGCCAGCAGCCCGACAACGGGCGGGACCTACAATGAGCAGTTCTTC. Protein sequence: CASSPTTGGTYNEQFF.

This clonotype was seen more than once but under ten times. The chain employs TRBV5-6 and TRBJ1-5; D gene ambiguous. Trimming stripped 5 bases from V and 3 bases from J, with 9 bases between. The CDR3 length is 13 residues. Germline CDR1 SGHDT, CDR2 YYEEEE. This CDR3 reads CASSFSLNQPQHF. CDR3 coding DNA: TGTGCCAGCAGTTTTTCGCTCAATCAGCCCCAGCATTTT.

This clonotype occurred many times. This chain links TRBV6-5 with TRBJ2-1, with 7 bases lining up with TRBD1. Germline V gives CDR1 MNHEY, CDR2 SVGAGI. The CDR3 extends over 15 amino acids. The ends lost 7 bases at V and 3 bases at J; junction bases unmatched: 9. The DNA for the CDR3 is TGTGCCAGCACCCCAGGGGGACCAAGCTACAATGAGCAGTTCTTC. It codes for CASTPGGPSYNEQFF.

This clonotype was counted a few times. The CDR3 sequence: CASSLMGGGASEKLFF. The CDR3 region has the DNA TGTGCCAGCAGCTTAATGGGTGGGGGCGCATCCGAAAAACTGTTTTTT. This chain links TRBV7-6 with TRBJ1-4; tentatively, D is TRBD1 (6 bases). The V gene's germline CDR1 is SGHVS and CDR2 FNYEAQ. V lost 2 bases to trimming and J lost 8 bases, with 18 bases between them. The CDR3 length is 16 residues.

Ten or more counts support this clonotype. The rearrangement joins TRBV11-1 to TRBJ2-5; no clear D. The CDR3 is made up of 11 amino acids. The V gene lost 4 bases and the J gene lost 5 bases, with 5 bases spanning the gap. CDR1 is SGHAT, CDR2 FQDESV, per germline (reference sequence). The CDR3 nucleotides are TGTGCCAGCAGCTACCGGGAGACCCAGTACTTC. Its translation: CASSYRETQYF.

This clonotype was detected ten times or more. The chain uses TRBV12-3 or TRBV12-4 and TRBJ2-5; D gene uncertain. The CDR3 loop spans 11 amino acids. With 5 bases removed from V and 4 bases from J, the gap between germline ends came to 5 bases. The DNA for the CDR3 is TGTGCCAGCAGTATAACAGAGACCCAGTACTTC. It encodes CASSITETQYF.

At least ten counts were recorded for this clonotype. V gene TRBV29-1 combines with J gene TRBJ1-2; perhaps TRBD1 as D (5 bases). Per the germline V gene, CDR1 is SQVTM and CDR2 is ANQGSEA. There are 12 residues in the CDR3. Trimming cost V 5 bases and J 4 bases, with 11 bases left between them. The CDR3 DNA reads TGCAGCGTTCGAGACAGAACCTATGGCTACACCTTC. Protein product: CSVRDRTYGYTF. The entire variable domain, with the rest obtained from reference TRBV29-1 and TRBJ1-2, is as follows: SAVISQKPSRDICQRGTSLTIQCQVDSQVTMMFWYRQQPGQSLTLIATANQGSEATYESGFVIDKFPISRPNLTFSTLTVSNMSPEDSSIYLCSVRDRTYGYTFGSGTRLTVV.

This clonotype was observed a few times. V and J are TRBV5-1 and TRBJ1-3; D is possibly TRBD1 (6 bases). The ends were cut back, 4 bases at V and 0 bases at J, with 11 bases in the middle. The CDR3 is made up of 15 amino acids. The germline gives CDR1 SGHRS, CDR2 YFSETQ. The chain's CDR3 is CASSPTGDSGNTIYF. As DNA, the CDR3 is TGCGCCAGCAGCCCGACAGGCGACTCTGGAAACACCATATATTTT.

Only a few counts were recorded for this clonotype. CDR3 in amino acids: CASSSRTSTDTQYF. The CDR3 nucleotides are TGTGCCAGCAGCTCGAGGACTAGCACAGATACGCAGTATTTT. This rearrangement joins TRBV7-9 to TRBJ2-3; D perhaps matches TRBD2 (5 bases). CDR3 size: 14 residues. Deletions cut 4 bases from V and 0 bases from J, with 8 bases between. CDR1 and CDR2 (germline): SEHNR, FQNEAQ (reference sequence).

The rearrangement uses TRBV7-9 and TRBJ2-1; 11 bases are shared with TRBD2. The V gene end was trimmed by 1 base and the J gene end by 5 bases; junction bases not matched to a gene: 7. CDR1 and CDR2 (germline): SEHNR, FQNEAQ (reference sequence). CDR3 length: 17 residues. CDR3 sequence reads: CASSLGGGTSGHNEQFF. In DNA form, the CDR3 reads TGTGCCAGCAGCTTAGGAGGCGGGACTAGCGGCCACAATGAGCAGTTCTTC.

This clonotype was found once. J is TRBJ2-1 and V is TRBV7-2; D remains unclear. The CDR3 consists of 14 residues. Trimming shortened V by 6 bases and J by 5 bases, and 14 bases separated the two germline ends. Germline lookup yields CDR1 SGHTA and CDR2 FQGNSA. The DNA for the CDR3 is TGTGCCAGCAGACAAGGTGGATCCCACAATGAGCAGTTCTTC. This codes for CASRQGGSHNEQFF.

At least ten counts were recorded for this clonotype. The chain recombines TRBV7-9 with TRBJ1-2; tentatively, D is TRBD1 (5 bases). Trimming cost V 4 bases and J 1 base, with 16 bases left between them. This CDR3 comprises 16 residues. Germline CDR1 is SEHNR and CDR2 is FQNEAQ (reference sequence). In DNA form, the CDR3 reads TGTGCCAGCAGCTCTTGGGGCCAGGAGAGTAACTATGGCTACACCTTC. It yields the protein CASSSWGQESNYGYTF.

This clonotype was observed at least ten times. This chain joins TRBV7-9 and TRBJ2-5; TRBD1 matches 7 bases. The CDR3 is made up of 13 amino acids. CDR1 is SEHNR, CDR2 FQNEAQ, per germline (reference sequence). The junction had 0 bases not matched to a gene; V was cut back by 3 bases and J by 2 bases. CDR3 in amino acids: CASSLGQQETQYF. In DNA form, the CDR3 reads TGTGCCAGCAGCTTGGGACAGCAAGAGACCCAGTACTTC.

This clonotype has ten or more counts. The chain combines TRBV5-1 with TRBJ1-1; no firm D call. The ends were cut back, 0 bases at V and 3 bases at J, with 6 bases in the middle. CDR1 and CDR2 (germline): SGHRS, YFSETQ. CDR3 length: 13 amino acids. The CDR3, as DNA: TGCGCCAGCAGCTTGGTCCGGGACACTGAAGCTTTCTTT. It codes for CASSLVRDTEAFF.

This clonotype was recorded many times. J is TRBJ2-3 and V is TRBV7-9; 7 bases match TRBD2. Germline trimming cut 3 bases from V and 2 bases from J; bases unmatched to any gene: 8. Looked up from germline, CDR1 is SEHNR and CDR2 is FQNEAQ (reference sequence). The CDR3 consists of 16 residues. The CDR3 nucleotides read TGTGCCAGCAGCTTCCCCCTGGCGGGGGTCACAGATACGCAGTATTTT. Its translation: CASSFPLAGVTDTQYF.

This clonotype was observed a handful of times. The V and J genes are TRBV11-2 and TRBJ2-6, with D hard to call. Between the trimmed V and J ends, which lost 4 bases and 4 bases, there was a span of 11 bases. Germline loops: CDR1 SGHAT, CDR2 FQNNGV. The CDR3 runs 15 residues. The CDR3 reads CASSSLKSGANVLTF. The DNA for the CDR3 is TGTGCCAGCAGCTCCCTGAAGTCCGGGGCCAACGTCCTGACTTTC.

The rearrangement joins TRBV7-6 to TRBJ2-2, with 10 positions matching TRBD1. Trimming cost V 3 bases and J 7 bases; bases outside gene matches: 5. Germline CDR1 SGHVS, CDR2 FNYEAQ. CDR3 length: 15 residues. The CDR3 sequence: CASSFGTGVIGELFF. The CDR3 DNA sequence: TGTGCCAGCAGCTTTGGGACAGGGGTGATCGGGGAGCTGTTTTTT.

This clonotype appeared many times. This chain links TRBV20-1 with TRBJ1-5, with D possibly being TRBD1 (5 bases). The CDR3 length is 12 residues. Germline V gene lookup returns CDR1 DFQATT and CDR2 SNEGSKA (reference sequence). V lost 3 bases and J lost 6, with 9 bases in between. This CDR3 reads CSASWGTQPQHF. CDR3 bases: TGCAGTGCTAGTTGGGGGACTCAGCCCCAGCATTTT.